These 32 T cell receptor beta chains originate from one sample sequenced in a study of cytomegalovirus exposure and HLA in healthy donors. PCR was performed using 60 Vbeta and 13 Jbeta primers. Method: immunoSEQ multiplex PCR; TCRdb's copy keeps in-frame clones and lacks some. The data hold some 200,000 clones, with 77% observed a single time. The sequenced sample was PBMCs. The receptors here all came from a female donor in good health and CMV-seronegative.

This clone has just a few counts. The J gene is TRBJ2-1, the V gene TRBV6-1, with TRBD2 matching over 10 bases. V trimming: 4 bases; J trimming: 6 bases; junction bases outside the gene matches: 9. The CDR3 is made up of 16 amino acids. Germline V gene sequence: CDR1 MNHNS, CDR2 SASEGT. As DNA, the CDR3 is TGTGCCAGCAGTGCCCTAGCGGGAGTTCTCGTCAATGAGCAGTTCTTC. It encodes CASSALAGVLVNEQFF.

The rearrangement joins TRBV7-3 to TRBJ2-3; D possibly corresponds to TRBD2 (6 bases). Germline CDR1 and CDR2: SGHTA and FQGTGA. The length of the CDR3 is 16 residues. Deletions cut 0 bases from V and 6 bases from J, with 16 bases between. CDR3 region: CASSLTPVPGDDTQYF. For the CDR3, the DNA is TGTGCCAGCAGCTTAACCCCGGTTCCGGGGGATGATACGCAGTATTTT.

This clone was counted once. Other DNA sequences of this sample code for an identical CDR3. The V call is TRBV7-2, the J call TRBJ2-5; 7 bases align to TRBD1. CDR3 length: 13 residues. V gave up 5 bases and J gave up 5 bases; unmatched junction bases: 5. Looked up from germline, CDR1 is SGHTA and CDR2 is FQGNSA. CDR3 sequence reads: CASSPGTVETQYF. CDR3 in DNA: TGTGCCAGCAGCCCTGGGACAGTGGAGACCCAGTACTTC.

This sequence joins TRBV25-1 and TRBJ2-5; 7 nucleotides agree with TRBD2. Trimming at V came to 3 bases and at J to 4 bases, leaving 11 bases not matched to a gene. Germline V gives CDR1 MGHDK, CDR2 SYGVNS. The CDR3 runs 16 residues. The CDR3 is CASSERDYPRRETQYF. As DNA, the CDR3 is TGTGCCAGCAGTGAGCGGGACTACCCACGACGAGAGACCCAGTACTTC.

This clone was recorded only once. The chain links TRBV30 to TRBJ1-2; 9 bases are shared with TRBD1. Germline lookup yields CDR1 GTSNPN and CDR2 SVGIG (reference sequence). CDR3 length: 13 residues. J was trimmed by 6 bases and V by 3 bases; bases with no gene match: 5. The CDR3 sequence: CAWSPTGGHGYTF. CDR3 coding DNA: TGTGCCTGGAGCCCAACAGGGGGCCATGGCTACACCTTC.

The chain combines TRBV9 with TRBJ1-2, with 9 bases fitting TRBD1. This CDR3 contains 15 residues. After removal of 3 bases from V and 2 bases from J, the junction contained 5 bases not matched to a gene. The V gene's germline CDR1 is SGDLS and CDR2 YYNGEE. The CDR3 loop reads CASSERTGDNYGYTF. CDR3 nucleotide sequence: TGTGCCAGCAGCGAGCGGACAGGGGACAACTATGGCTACACCTTC. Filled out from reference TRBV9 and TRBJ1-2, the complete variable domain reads DSGVTQTPKHLITATGQRVTLRCSPRSGDLSVYWYQQSLDQGLQFLIQYYNGEERAKGNILERFSAQQFPDLHSELNLSSLELGDSALYFCASSERTGDNYGYTFGSGTRLTVV.

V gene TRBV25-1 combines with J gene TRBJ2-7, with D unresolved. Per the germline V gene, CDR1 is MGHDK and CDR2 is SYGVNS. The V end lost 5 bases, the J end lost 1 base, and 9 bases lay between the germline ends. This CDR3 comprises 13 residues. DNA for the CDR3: TGTGCCAGCAGTCACGAGGTTTCCTACGAGCAGTACTTC. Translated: CASSHEVSYEQYF.

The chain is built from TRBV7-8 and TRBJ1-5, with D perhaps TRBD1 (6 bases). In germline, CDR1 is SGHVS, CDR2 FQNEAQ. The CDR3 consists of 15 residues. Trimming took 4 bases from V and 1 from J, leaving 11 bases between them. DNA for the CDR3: TGTGCCAGCAGCTCCAGGGGAGAGAGCAATCAGCCCCAGCATTTT. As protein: CASSSRGESNQPQHF.

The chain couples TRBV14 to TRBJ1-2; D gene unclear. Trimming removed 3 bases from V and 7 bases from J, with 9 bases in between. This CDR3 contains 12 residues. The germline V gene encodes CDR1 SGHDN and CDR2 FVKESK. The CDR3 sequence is CASSQAVSGYTF. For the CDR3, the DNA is TGTGCCAGCAGCCAGGCGGTGTCTGGCTACACCTTC.

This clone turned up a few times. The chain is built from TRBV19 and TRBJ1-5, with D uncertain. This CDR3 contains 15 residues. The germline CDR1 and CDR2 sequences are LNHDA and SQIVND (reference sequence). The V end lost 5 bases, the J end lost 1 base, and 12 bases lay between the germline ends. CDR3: CASSPAQRSNQPQHF. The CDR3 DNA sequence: TGTGCCAGTAGTCCAGCCCAGAGGAGCAATCAGCCCCAGCATTTT.

The CDR3 here is CASSLVALTDTQYF. The CDR3, as DNA: TGTGCCAGCAGTTTAGTAGCTCTCACAGATACGCAGTATTTT. This chain uses TRBV27 with TRBJ2-3; D is uncertain. CDR1 and CDR2 (germline): MNHEY, SMNVEV (reference sequence). Trimming left V 2 bases short and J 2 bases short, with 8 bases between. The CDR3 totals 14 residues.

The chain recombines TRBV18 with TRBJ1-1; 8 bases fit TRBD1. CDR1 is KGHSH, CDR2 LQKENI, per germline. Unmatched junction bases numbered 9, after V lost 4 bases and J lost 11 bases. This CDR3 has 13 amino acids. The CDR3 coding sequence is TGTGCCAGCTCACTCGGACAGGGAGAGAGGGCTTTCTTT. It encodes CASSLGQGERAFF.

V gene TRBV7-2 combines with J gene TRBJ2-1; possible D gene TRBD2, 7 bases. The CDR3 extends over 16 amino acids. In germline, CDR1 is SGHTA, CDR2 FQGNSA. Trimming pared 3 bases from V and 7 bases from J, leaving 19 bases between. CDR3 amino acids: CASSFPSAGARNEQFF. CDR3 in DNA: TGTGCCAGCAGCTTCCCGTCTGCGGGGGCCCGGAATGAGCAGTTCTTC.

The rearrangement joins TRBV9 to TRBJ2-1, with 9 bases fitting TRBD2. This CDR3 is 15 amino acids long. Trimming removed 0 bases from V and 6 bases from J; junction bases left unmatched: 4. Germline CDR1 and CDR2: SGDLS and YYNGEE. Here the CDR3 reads CASSVVAGGPNEQFF. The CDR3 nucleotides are TGTGCCAGCAGCGTAGTTGCGGGGGGGCCCAATGAGCAGTTCTTC.

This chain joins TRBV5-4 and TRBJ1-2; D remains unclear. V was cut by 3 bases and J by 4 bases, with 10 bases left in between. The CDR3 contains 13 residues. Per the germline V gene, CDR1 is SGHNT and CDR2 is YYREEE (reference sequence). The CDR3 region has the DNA TGTGCCAGCAGCTCACCCTACGGCTATGGCTACACCTTC. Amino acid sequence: CASSSPYGYGYTF.

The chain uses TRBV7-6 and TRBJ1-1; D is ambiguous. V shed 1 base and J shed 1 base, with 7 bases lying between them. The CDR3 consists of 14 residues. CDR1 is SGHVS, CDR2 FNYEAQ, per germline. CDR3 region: CASSLVPGNTEAFF. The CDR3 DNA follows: TGTGCCAGCAGCTTAGTACCGGGGAACACTGAAGCTTTCTTT.

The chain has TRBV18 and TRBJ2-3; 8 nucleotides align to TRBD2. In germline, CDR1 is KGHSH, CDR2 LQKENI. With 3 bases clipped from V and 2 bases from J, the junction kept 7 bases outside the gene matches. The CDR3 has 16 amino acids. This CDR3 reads CASSPKTSAFTDTQYF. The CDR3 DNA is TGTGCCAGCTCACCGAAGACTAGCGCCTTCACAGATACGCAGTATTTT. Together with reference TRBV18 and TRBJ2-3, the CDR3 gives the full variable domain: NAGVMQNPRHLVRRRGQEARLRCSPMKGHSHVYWYRQLPEEGLKFMVYLQKENIIDESGMPKERFSAEFPKEGPSILRIQQVVRGDSAAYFCASSPKTSAFTDTQYFGPGTRLTVL.

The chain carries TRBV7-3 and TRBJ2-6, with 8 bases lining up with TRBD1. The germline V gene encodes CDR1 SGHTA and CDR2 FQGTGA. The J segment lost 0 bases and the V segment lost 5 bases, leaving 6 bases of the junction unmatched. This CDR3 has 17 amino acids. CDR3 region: CASSLTGTGSGANVLTF. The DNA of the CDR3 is TGTGCCAGCAGCCTTACCGGGACAGGCTCTGGGGCCAACGTCCTGACTTTC.

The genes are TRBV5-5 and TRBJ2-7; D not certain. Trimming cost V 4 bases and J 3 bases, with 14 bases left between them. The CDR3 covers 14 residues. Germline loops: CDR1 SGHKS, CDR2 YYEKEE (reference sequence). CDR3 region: CASSRPEVVYEQYF. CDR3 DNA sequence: TGTGCCAGCAGCCGGCCAGAGGTGGTCTACGAGCAGTACTTC.

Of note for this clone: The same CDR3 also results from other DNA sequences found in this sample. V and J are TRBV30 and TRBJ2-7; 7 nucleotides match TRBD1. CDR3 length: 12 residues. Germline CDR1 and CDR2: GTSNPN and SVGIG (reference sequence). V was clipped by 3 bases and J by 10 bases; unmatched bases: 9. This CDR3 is CAWSVGQGVQYF. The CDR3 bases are TGTGCCTGGAGCGTCGGGCAGGGGGTACAGTACTTC.

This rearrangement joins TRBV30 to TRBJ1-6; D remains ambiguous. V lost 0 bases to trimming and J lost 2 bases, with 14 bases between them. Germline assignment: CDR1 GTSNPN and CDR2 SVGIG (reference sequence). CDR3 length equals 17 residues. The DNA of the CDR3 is TGTGCCTGGAGTGTAAAAGAGGGTGGACCCTATAATTCACCCCTCCACTTT. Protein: CAWSVKEGGPYNSPLHF.

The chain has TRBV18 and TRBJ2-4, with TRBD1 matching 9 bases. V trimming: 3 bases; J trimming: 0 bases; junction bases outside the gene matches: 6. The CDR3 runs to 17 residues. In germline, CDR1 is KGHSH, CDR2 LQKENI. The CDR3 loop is CASSPLGTGLAKNIQYF. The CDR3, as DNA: TGTGCCAGCTCACCCCTAGGGACAGGGCTAGCCAAAAACATTCAGTACTTC.

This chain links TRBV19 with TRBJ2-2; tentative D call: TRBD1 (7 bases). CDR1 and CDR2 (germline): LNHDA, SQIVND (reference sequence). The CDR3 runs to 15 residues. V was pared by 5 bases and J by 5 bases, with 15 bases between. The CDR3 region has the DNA TGTGCCAGTAGTCCGCCGACAGGGAGGACCGGGGAGCTGTTTTTT. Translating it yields CASSPPTGRTGELFF. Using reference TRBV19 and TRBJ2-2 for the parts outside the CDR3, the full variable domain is DGGITQSPKYLFRKEGQNVTLSCEQNLNHDAMYWYRQDPGQGLRLIYYSQIVNDFQKGDIAEGYSVSREKKESFPLTVTSAQKNPTAFYLCASSPPTGRTGELFFGEGSRLTVL.

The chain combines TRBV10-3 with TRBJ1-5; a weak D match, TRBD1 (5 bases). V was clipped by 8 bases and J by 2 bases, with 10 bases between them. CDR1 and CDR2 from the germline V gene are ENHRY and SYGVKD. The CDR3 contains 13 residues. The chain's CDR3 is CAIQGAGNQPQHF. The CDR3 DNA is TGTGCCATCCAGGGCGCAGGCAATCAGCCCCAGCATTTT.

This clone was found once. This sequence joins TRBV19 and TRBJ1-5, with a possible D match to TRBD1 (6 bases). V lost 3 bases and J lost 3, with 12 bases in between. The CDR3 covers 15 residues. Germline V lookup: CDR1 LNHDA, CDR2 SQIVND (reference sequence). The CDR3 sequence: CASSINGQNNQPQHF. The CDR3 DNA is TGTGCCAGTAGTATCAATGGACAGAACAATCAGCCCCAGCATTTT.

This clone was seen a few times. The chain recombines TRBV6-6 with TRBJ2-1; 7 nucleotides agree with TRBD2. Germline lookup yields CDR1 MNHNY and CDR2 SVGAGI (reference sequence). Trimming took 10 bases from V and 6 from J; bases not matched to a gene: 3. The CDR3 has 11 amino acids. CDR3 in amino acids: CATSGGNEQFF. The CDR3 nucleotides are TGTGCCACATCGGGGGGCAATGAGCAGTTCTTC.

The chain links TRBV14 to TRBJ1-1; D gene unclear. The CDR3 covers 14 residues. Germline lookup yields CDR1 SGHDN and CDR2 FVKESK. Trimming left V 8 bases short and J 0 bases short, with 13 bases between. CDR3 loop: CASQRLSMNTEAFF. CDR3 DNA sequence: TGTGCCAGCCAAAGGCTTAGCATGAACACTGAAGCTTTCTTT.

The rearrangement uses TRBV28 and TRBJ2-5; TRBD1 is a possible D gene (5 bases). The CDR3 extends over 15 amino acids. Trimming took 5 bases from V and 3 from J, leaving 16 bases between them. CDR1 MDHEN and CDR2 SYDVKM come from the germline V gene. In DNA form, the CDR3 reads TGTGCCAGCAGTGTAGTGGGAACAGGCAAAGAGACCCAGTACTTC. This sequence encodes CASSVVGTGKETQYF.

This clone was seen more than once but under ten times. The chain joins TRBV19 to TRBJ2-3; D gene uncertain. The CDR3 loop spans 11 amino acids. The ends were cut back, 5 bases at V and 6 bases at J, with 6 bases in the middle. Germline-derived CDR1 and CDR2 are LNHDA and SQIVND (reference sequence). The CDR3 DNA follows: TGTGCCAGTAGTGCGCGGGATACGCAGTATTTT. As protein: CASSARDTQYF.

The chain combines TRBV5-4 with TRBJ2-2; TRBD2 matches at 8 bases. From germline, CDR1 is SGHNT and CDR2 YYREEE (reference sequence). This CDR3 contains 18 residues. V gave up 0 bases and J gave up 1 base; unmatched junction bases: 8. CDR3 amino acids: CASSLGGGRILNTGELFF. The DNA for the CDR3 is TGTGCCAGCAGCTTGGGCGGGGGGCGGATATTGAACACCGGGGAGCTGTTTTTT.

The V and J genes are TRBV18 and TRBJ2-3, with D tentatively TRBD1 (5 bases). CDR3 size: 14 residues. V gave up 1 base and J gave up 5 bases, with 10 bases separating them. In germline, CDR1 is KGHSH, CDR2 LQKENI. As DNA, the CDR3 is TGTGCCAGCTCACCACTCAGGGTTGGAGATACGCAGTATTTT. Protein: CASSPLRVGDTQYF.

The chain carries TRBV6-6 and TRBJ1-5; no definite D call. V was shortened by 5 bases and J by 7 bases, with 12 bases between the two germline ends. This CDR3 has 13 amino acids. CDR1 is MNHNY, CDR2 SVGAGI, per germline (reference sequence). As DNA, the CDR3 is TGTGCCAGCAGTCCGACGGGTGGGCAGCCCCAGCATTTT. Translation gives CASSPTGGQPQHF.